One sample yielded the 18 T cell receptor beta chains listed below, sequenced in a study of shared clonotypes between healthy human individuals. Sequencing used immunoSEQ multiplex PCR; TCRdb keeps in-frame clones, though not all of them. The sample holds about 2,100,000 clones, just over 90% seen once. Naive CD8 cells lacked CD45RO and underwent positive selection for CCR7, leaving out terminally differentiated effector memory CD45RA+ cells. Sample: naive CD8+ T cells from PBMCs. The receptors were sampled from a man between 18 and 29 years old in good health. Some clones in this sample may be carry-over from other donors' samples.

The chain joins TRBV7-9 to TRBJ1-3; D uncertain. V lost 5 bases to trimming and J lost 1 base, with 9 bases between them. Germline CDR1 SEHNR, CDR2 FQNEAQ (reference sequence). The CDR3 spans 14 residues. CDR3 sequence reads: CASSPARSGNTIYF. CDR3 sequence (DNA): TGTGCCAGCAGCCCAGCAAGATCTGGAAACACCATATATTTT.

This chain links TRBV19 with TRBJ1-2, with TRBD1 matching over 8 bases. J gave up 3 bases and V 6 bases, and 3 bases lay outside the gene matches. The CDR3 totals 13 residues. Germline V gene data show CDR1 as LNHDA and CDR2 as SQIVND (reference sequence). The DNA of the CDR3 is TGTGCCAGTAGGGCGACAGGGGACTATGGCTACACCTTC. This gives the protein CASRATGDYGYTF.

The chain recombines TRBV4-3 with TRBJ2-7; 11 nucleotides line up with TRBD2. Germline V lookup: CDR1 LGHNA, CDR2 YSLEER. J lost 4 bases, V lost 3 bases, and 14 bases had no gene match. The CDR3 is 18 residues long. The CDR3 here is CASSQNIVLGTSGYEQYF. The CDR3 DNA follows: TGCGCCAGCAGCCAGAATATCGTCCTCGGGACTAGCGGTTACGAGCAGTACTTC.

This chain uses TRBV19 with TRBJ1-2, with D maybe TRBD1 (6 bases). Germline V gives CDR1 LNHDA, CDR2 SQIVND (reference sequence). The CDR3 loop spans 14 amino acids. Deletions cut 7 bases from V and 2 bases from J, with 14 bases between. Here the CDR3 reads CASNPTGWNYGYTF. For the CDR3, the DNA is TGTGCCAGTAATCCAACAGGGTGGAACTATGGCTACACCTTC.

The V call is TRBV4-2, the J call TRBJ2-1, with a possible D match to TRBD2 (5 bases). Germline lookup yields CDR1 LGHNA and CDR2 YNFKEQ. Between the trimmed V and J ends, which lost 6 bases and 2 bases, there was a span of 5 bases. This CDR3 is 12 amino acids long. Written as DNA, the CDR3 is TGTGCCAGCAGAGCGGCCTACAATGAGCAGTTCTTC. It specifies CASRAAYNEQFF.

This rearrangement joins TRBV13 to TRBJ2-3, with TRBD2 identical over 12 bases. Germline V gives CDR1 PRHDT, CDR2 FYEKMQ (reference sequence). The ends lost 5 bases at V and 2 bases at J; junction bases unmatched: 8. CDR3 length: 17 residues. Here the CDR3 reads CASSPRTSGDNTDTQYF. For the CDR3, the DNA is TGTGCCAGCAGCCCACGGACTAGCGGGGACAACACAGATACGCAGTATTTT.

The genes are TRBV27 and TRBJ1-4; D is perhaps TRBD1 (6 bases). The CDR3 has 14 amino acids. CDR1 MNHEY and CDR2 SMNVEV come from the germline V gene (reference sequence). V was pared by 5 bases and J by 7 bases, with 14 bases between. The CDR3 spells CASSAPGVREKLFF. The DNA of the CDR3 is TGTGCCAGCAGTGCCCCAGGGGTCCGTGAAAAACTGTTTTTT.

This sequence joins TRBV10-3 and TRBJ2-3; D gene unclear. Trimming took 10 bases from V and 4 from J, leaving 15 bases between them. Germline V gives CDR1 ENHRY, CDR2 SYGVKD. There are 13 residues in the CDR3. The CDR3 nucleotides are TGTGCCACTCGGACCGCCTTGGCAGATACGCAGTATTTT. It encodes CATRTALADTQYF.

V usage is TRBV7-9 and J usage is TRBJ2-7, with D maybe TRBD2 (5 bases). The CDR3 consists of 14 residues. V lost 2 bases, J lost 3 bases, and 11 bases lay in between. Germline CDR1 is SEHNR and CDR2 is FQNEAQ (reference sequence). The CDR3 here is CASSLSSAYYEQYF. The CDR3 DNA sequence: TGTGCCAGCAGCTTAAGTAGCGCCTACTACGAGCAGTACTTC.

V and J are TRBV5-8 and TRBJ1-1; possible D gene TRBD1, 5 bases. Germline V gene data show CDR1 as SGHTS and CDR2 as YDEGEE. This CDR3 spans 14 amino acids. V was shortened by 4 bases and J by 4 bases, with 14 bases between the two germline ends. This CDR3 is CASSRVEGSTEAFF. CDR3 DNA: TGTGCCAGCAGCAGGGTGGAGGGGAGCACTGAAGCTTTCTTT.

The chain is built from TRBV11-2 and TRBJ1-1, with a weak D call TRBD1 (6 bases). This CDR3 spans 14 amino acids. Germline CDR1 reads SGHAT; CDR2 reads FQNNGV. V shed 1 base and J shed 3 bases, with 9 bases lying between them. In DNA form, the CDR3 reads TGTGCCAGCAGCTTAGTGGACAGAGACACTGAAGCTTTCTTT. This codes for CASSLVDRDTEAFF.

The chain joins TRBV9 to TRBJ2-5; D not certain. V lost 1 base to trimming and J lost 1 base, with 11 bases between them. Germline-derived CDR1 and CDR2 are SGDLS and YYNGEE. This CDR3 spans 15 amino acids. The CDR3 region is CASSVLDAVQETQYF. The CDR3 DNA reads TGTGCCAGCAGCGTATTAGACGCCGTCCAAGAGACCCAGTACTTC.

The chain has TRBV4-2 and TRBJ2-1; D is uncertain. Germline CDR1 and CDR2: LGHNA and YNFKEQ. The length of the CDR3 is 12 residues. Between the trimmed V and J ends, which lost 3 bases and 5 bases, there was a span of 5 bases. As DNA, the CDR3 is TGTGCCAGCAGCCAGACCCACAATGAGCAGTTCTTC. Translating it yields CASSQTHNEQFF.

The chain uses TRBV5-8 and TRBJ2-7; no definite D call. Germline V CDR1 and CDR2: SGHTS, YDEGEE. CDR3 length: 14 residues. Trimming cost V 5 bases and J 3 bases, with 15 bases left between them. The chain's CDR3 is CASRQAEAFYEQYF. The CDR3 nucleotides are TGTGCCAGCAGGCAAGCAGAAGCTTTCTACGAGCAGTACTTC.

Note on this clone: The sample has other DNA sequences that encode this CDR3 too. The chain is built from TRBV9 and TRBJ1-1; D perhaps matches TRBD1 (5 bases). Germline lookup yields CDR1 SGDLS and CDR2 YYNGEE. The ends were cut back, 0 bases at V and 2 bases at J, with 8 bases in the middle. The CDR3 runs 14 residues. This CDR3 reads CASSVGDLNTEAFF. CDR3 nucleotide sequence: TGTGCCAGCAGCGTAGGGGACTTAAACACTGAAGCTTTCTTT.

This sequence joins TRBV11-2 and TRBJ2-1; 10 bases are shared with TRBD2. Germline CDR1 and CDR2: SGHAT and FQNNGV. The CDR3 spans 16 residues. Trimming cost V 4 bases and J 7 bases; bases outside gene matches: 10. The CDR3 is CASSSTSGRALNEQFF. The DNA for the CDR3 is TGTGCCAGCAGCTCCACAAGCGGGAGGGCCTTAAATGAGCAGTTCTTC.

This chain links TRBV28 with TRBJ1-2; D unclear. The CDR3 runs to 13 residues. Trimming removed 5 bases at V and 3 bases at J, with 10 bases between. Germline lookup yields CDR1 MDHEN and CDR2 SYDVKM. The CDR3 sequence is CASSQRTDYGYTF. CDR3 DNA sequence: TGTGCCAGCAGTCAACGGACCGACTATGGCTACACCTTC.

The CDR3 protein is CASSLAQRASSYNEQFF. Written as DNA, the CDR3 is TGTGCCAGCAGCTTAGCGCAGCGGGCTAGCTCCTACAATGAGCAGTTCTTC. This chain uses TRBV7-8 with TRBJ2-1, with TRBD2 as a possible D gene (6 bases). V was cut by 0 bases and J by 0 bases, with 12 bases left in between. CDR1 SGHVS and CDR2 FQNEAQ come from the germline V gene. The CDR3 runs 17 residues.